Below, one T cell receptor (beta chain) is given with its context. Its antigen remains undetermined. Base qualities are not provided; no much larger clone lies one nucleotide away. Collaborating institutions collected whole blood in K2EDTA tubes following their own protocols. For TCRbeta analysis, collaborator samples were shipped as frozen whole blood, as isolated PBMCs, or as DNA extracted from either sample type. These data come from a study of blood T cell repertoires in COVID-19 (dated by TCRdb to 2018 to 2021). Study-level background: Samples covering the acute and convalescent phases of COVID-19 were provided by collaborators in the United States, Italy and Spain. The material from the prospective study consisted of cDNA or gDNA derived from T cells, B-cell-depleted T cells, or PBMCs. Subjects who had been exposed to COVID-19, were actively infected with it, or had recovered from it provided the deeply sampled blood TCRbeta repertoires that made up the dataset. The repertoires were made available in a free public database intended to serve as a resource for research on the immune response to SARS-CoV-2. Samples came from the ongoing ImmuneRACE study (first 160 participants) plus 1,254 subjects from 6 global collaborators. Sample metadata almost always included a de-identified subject ID, COVID-19 status, age in years and sex. Where available, HLA class I and class II types were taken from metadata supplied by the sample provider and were not determined by assay-based typing. The research as a whole found: The amount of clinical and demographic metadata varied by source and participant and was provided uncurated.

As encoded in the germline V gene (reference sequence), CDR1 is LNHDA while CDR2 is SQIVND. Relative to germline, V is missing 6 bases and J is missing 0 bases, with 11 bases of the junction outside any gene match. The CDR3 starts with the cysteine, ends with the phenylalanine, and has 18 residues. Only the CDR3 DNA stays, 54 bases, in frame from base 1. TCRbeta CDR3 regions were amplified from genomic DNA by means of the immunoSEQ Assay, a bias-controlled multiplex PCR. As for how the authors treated the data: Nucleated cell counts per sample were estimated from amplification of reference gene primers within the assay. Sequence reads were collapsed and filtered to measure the absolute abundance of every unique TCRbeta CDR3 rearrangement. For each sample, productive Simpson clonality was calculated by taking the square root of Simpson's diversity index across productive rearrangements. TCRdb's version of the immuneACCESS table is confined to in-frame rearrangements and falls short of the full clone set. An unresolved V gene accounts for under half of the shortfall where checked; the remainder is of unknown origin. The V and J calls and the clone size are those of that table, but D and trimming were determined from the DNA. Recorded for this sample are some 200,000 clones; approximately 85% of them occurred a single time. Together, the top ten hold roughly 7.6% of the sample.

This sequence was found in a woman aged 50 to 60 with active or convalescent COVID-19. The rearrangement combines TRBV19 with TRBJ2-6, with 7 bases matching TRBD2. Sequencing was carried out using peripheral blood. The CDR3 is CASSHGGTAGSGANVLTF. The nucleotide sequence is TGTGCCAGTAGCCACGGGGGGACGGCGGGCTCTGGGGCCAACGTCCTGACTTTC.